This entry lists 26 T cell receptor beta chains sequenced from one sample in a study of early T cells in non-severe SARS-CoV-2 infection. In TCRdb, the 5' RACE reads were re-called with MiXCR into one record per CDR3 protein. This sample has some 60,000 distinct CDR3 sequences; around an eighth occur once, and the top ten carry over 1.3%. The sample consisted of whole blood, taken at baseline. Receptors originate from an adult who was a healthcare worker with PCR-confirmed SARS-CoV-2 infection or an uninfected control (not recorded which).

Many counts were recorded for this clonotype. The V call is TRBV7-9, the J call TRBJ1-2; D unresolved. Looked up from germline, CDR1 is SEHNR and CDR2 is FQNEAQ (reference sequence). The germline V and J ends were trimmed by 6 bases and 7 bases, with 15 bases remaining between them. The CDR3 length is 13 residues. The CDR3 reads CASRYQDGSGYTF. In nucleotides, the CDR3 is TGTGCCAGCAGGTACCAGGACGGGAGTGGCTACACCTTC.

The rearrangement joins TRBV28 to TRBJ2-4; TRBD1 agrees at 8 bases. The CDR3 runs to 14 residues. Germline CDR1 and CDR2: MDHEN and SYDVKM. Trimming cost V 6 bases and J 1 base; bases outside gene matches: 2. The CDR3 region is CASSQGAAKNIQYF. In nucleotides, the CDR3 is TGTGCCAGCAGCCAGGGGGCCGCCAAAAACATTCAGTACTTC.

There are many counts of this clonotype. V usage is TRBV24-1 and J usage is TRBJ1-5; D uncertain. The CDR3 totals 14 residues. V shed 4 bases and J shed 3 bases, with 9 bases lying between them. CDR1 KGHDR and CDR2 SFDVKD come from the germline V gene. The CDR3 DNA sequence: TGTGCCACCAGTGACAGCAGGAACAATCAGCCCCAGCATTTT. Translating it yields CATSDSRNNQPQHF.

This clonotype was found a few times. The chain has TRBV10-3 and TRBJ1-4, with 10 positions matching TRBD1. The germline CDR1 and CDR2 sequences are ENHRY and SYGVKD. V gave up 0 bases and J gave up 1 base; unmatched junction bases: 5. This CDR3 region has 18 residues. The CDR3 coding sequence is TGTGCCATCAGTGAGTCGAAGGACAGGGGGGTAACTAATGAAAAACTGTTTTTT. Protein sequence: CAISESKDRGVTNEKLFF.

In this sample, this clonotype turned up many times. The chain couples TRBV2 to TRBJ2-1; 11 nucleotides align to TRBD2. The V gene's germline CDR1 is SNHLY and CDR2 FYNNEI. This CDR3 has 15 residues. With V trimmed by 7 bases and J by 9 bases, 11 bases remained unmatched. CDR3 sequence: CASTSGTSGTREQFF. DNA of the CDR3: TGTGCCAGCACTTCCGGGACTAGCGGAACGCGTGAGCAGTTCTTC.

This clonotype was observed a few times. This chain uses TRBV5-6 with TRBJ2-7, with no clear D. The CDR3 spans 13 residues. CDR1 is SGHDT and CDR2 is YYEEEE in the germline V gene. Trimming cost V 0 bases and J 3 bases, with 7 bases left between them. The chain's CDR3 is CASSLADHYEQYF. The CDR3 DNA reads TGTGCCAGCAGCTTGGCGGACCACTACGAGCAGTACTTC.

This chain uses TRBV11-2 with TRBJ2-7, with D unclear. V was clipped by 3 bases and J by 0 bases, with 9 bases between them. The germline gives CDR1 SGHAT, CDR2 FQNNGV. This CDR3 comprises 14 residues. CDR3 bases: TGTGCCAGCAGCTTGACGGATAGCTCCTACGAGCAGTACTTC. The encoded protein is CASSLTDSSYEQYF.

The chain is built from TRBV4-2 and TRBJ2-3; D possibly corresponds to TRBD2 (7 bases). The CDR3 totals 17 residues. Trimming took off 1 base at V and 0 bases at J, with 14 bases between the two ends. CDR1 is LGHNA, CDR2 YNFKEQ, per germline. The CDR3, as DNA: TGTGCCAGCAGCCAAGGGGGGAGGGGGAAAAGCACAGATACGCAGTATTTT. Residues: CASSQGGRGKSTDTQYF.

This clonotype showed up just a few times. The V call is TRBV6-5, the J call TRBJ1-6, with TRBD1 matching over 10 bases. The germline CDR1 and CDR2 sequences are MNHEY and SVGAGI. The CDR3 spans 16 residues. V lost 6 bases to trimming and J lost 8 bases; unmatched junction nucleotides: 10. The CDR3 nucleotides read TGTGCCAGCAGAGCGGGACAGGGGCTCCGGGATTCACCCCTCCACTTT. This translates into CASRAGQGLRDSPLHF.

V is TRBV7-6 and J is TRBJ2-3, with a tentative D call TRBD2 (6 bases). Germline CDR1 is SGHVS and CDR2 is FNYEAQ. Trimming cost V 2 bases and J 2 bases, with 17 bases left between them. The CDR3 is made up of 17 amino acids. This CDR3 reads CASSLRASSDDTDTQYF. The CDR3 DNA reads TGTGCCAGCAGCTTAAGAGCCTCTAGCGATGACACAGATACGCAGTATTTT.

The genes are TRBV2 and TRBJ2-5; the D gene is possibly TRBD2 (7 bases). The CDR3 contains 14 residues. Trimming removed 8 bases at V and 3 bases at J, with 16 bases between. From germline, CDR1 is SNHLY and CDR2 FYNNEI. CDR3 protein: CASSWGEGEETQYF. CDR3 in DNA: TGTGCCAGCTCCTGGGGGGAGGGGGAAGAGACCCAGTACTTC.

In its sample, this clonotype was seen many times. The V and J genes are TRBV6-1 and TRBJ1-3, with a tentative D call TRBD1 (6 bases). Trimming took off 6 bases at V and 4 bases at J, with 16 bases between the two ends. The CDR3 has 15 residues. Germline V gene lookup returns CDR1 MNHNS and CDR2 SASEGT. The CDR3 DNA reads as TGTGCCAGCAGAATACCAGGGGCGCGAGGAAACACCATATATTTT. Its protein product is CASRIPGARGNTIYF.

The CDR3 protein is CASSLDPPGANVLTF. DNA for the CDR3: TGCGCCAGCAGCTTGGACCCCCCTGGGGCCAACGTCCTGACTTTC. J is TRBJ2-6 and V is TRBV5-1; D unclear. The CDR3 is 15 residues long. The V and J ends lost 0 bases and 2 bases respectively, with 6 bases between them. Germline V gives CDR1 SGHRS, CDR2 YFSETQ.

This clonotype was observed at least ten times. The V gene is TRBV27, the J gene TRBJ1-5; D ambiguous. V was cut by 0 bases and J by 1 base, with 4 bases left in between. This CDR3 contains 14 residues. The germline gives CDR1 MNHEY, CDR2 SMNVEV (reference sequence). The CDR3 DNA follows: TGTGCCAGCAGTTTATCCGGCAGCAATCAGCCCCAGCATTTT. Its protein product is CASSLSGSNQPQHF.

This chain joins TRBV19 and TRBJ1-1, with 7 nucleotides matching TRBD1. CDR1 LNHDA and CDR2 SQIVND come from the germline V gene (reference sequence). This CDR3 has 14 residues. The V segment lost 6 bases and the J segment 2 bases; nucleotides outside the gene matches: 6. As DNA, the CDR3 is TGTGCCAGTAGATTGGGACAGACAAACACTGAAGCTTTCTTT. Residues: CASRLGQTNTEAFF.

This clonotype was observed a few times. The CDR3 loop is CASSQGSQGSSYEQYF. The CDR3 coding sequence is TGTGCCAGCAGCCAAGGGTCGCAGGGGTCGTCCTACGAGCAGTACTTC. The chain employs TRBV3-1 and TRBJ2-7; perhaps TRBD1 as D (6 bases). The V gene lost 1 base and the J gene lost 1 base, with 14 bases spanning the gap. The germline gives CDR1 LGHDT, CDR2 YNNKEL (reference sequence). This CDR3 spans 16 amino acids.

This clonotype was seen at least ten times. The V call is TRBV24-1, the J call TRBJ2-3; the D call may be TRBD1 or TRBD2 (5 bases each). CDR3 length: 14 amino acids. CDR1 is KGHDR, CDR2 SFDVKD, per germline. V was trimmed by 5 bases and J by 2 bases, leaving 10 bases between them. CDR3 region: CATSAWDPTDTQYF. The CDR3, as DNA: TGTGCCACCAGTGCATGGGACCCCACAGATACGCAGTATTTT.

In its sample, this clonotype was seen many times. The rearrangement joins TRBV5-6 to TRBJ2-4; D perhaps matches TRBD2 (6 bases). Trimming took off 2 bases at V and 0 bases at J, with 9 bases between the two ends. The CDR3 runs to 15 residues. CDR1 and CDR2 (germline): SGHDT, YYEEEE. CDR3 residues: CASSFLGGAKNIQYF. CDR3 nucleotide sequence: TGTGCCAGCAGCTTCTTGGGGGGAGCCAAAAACATTCAGTACTTC.

The J gene is TRBJ2-1, the V gene TRBV6-5; TRBD1 aligns across 11 bases. Germline trimming cut 4 bases from V and 7 bases from J; bases unmatched to any gene: 6. From germline, CDR1 is MNHEY and CDR2 SVGAGI. The CDR3 has 15 amino acids. CDR3 region: CASSSGQGASNEQFF. CDR3 DNA: TGTGCCAGCAGTTCTGGACAGGGGGCCTCGAATGAGCAGTTCTTC.

This clonotype was picked up many times. The chain has TRBV5-4 and TRBJ2-5, with D possibly being TRBD2 (6 bases). CDR1 and CDR2 (germline): SGHNT, YYREEE (reference sequence). V gave up 0 bases and J gave up 4 bases, with 13 bases separating them. CDR3 length equals 15 residues. The DNA of the CDR3 is TGTGCCAGCAGCTTGGGGCTAGCGTTAAGAGAGACCCAGTACTTC. This codes for CASSLGLALRETQYF.

This clonotype was seen a handful of times. V and J are TRBV30 and TRBJ1-5; D is perhaps TRBD1 (5 bases). V lost 0 bases and J lost 6, with 12 bases in between. The CDR3 totals 14 residues. Germline values: CDR1 GTSNPN, CDR2 SVGIG (reference sequence). CDR3 DNA sequence: TGTGCCTGGAGTGTATATGGGGACGGTCAGCCCCAGCATTTT. It translates to CAWSVYGDGQPQHF.

This clonotype showed up just a few times. The V and J genes are TRBV6-4 and TRBJ2-7; maybe TRBD1 (5 bases). This CDR3 is 17 amino acids long. V lost 6 bases, J lost 3 bases, and 24 bases lay in between. The germline gives CDR1 MRHNA, CDR2 SNTAGT. CDR3 bases: TGTGCCAGCAGGGGCTTGAGGCAGGGCTCCCTTTACTACGAGCAGTACTTC. Translating gives CASRGLRQGSLYYEQYF.

The chain links TRBV12-5 to TRBJ2-1; 9 bases are shared with TRBD1. Germline values: CDR1 LGHNT, CDR2 FRNRAP. The trim removed 7 bases at V and 9 bases at J, leaving 10 bases unmatched. There are 14 residues in the CDR3. CDR3 amino acids: CASADTWDRAEQFF. The CDR3 DNA reads TGTGCTAGTGCCGACACATGGGACAGGGCTGAGCAGTTCTTC.

This clonotype was seen a handful of times. This chain uses TRBV7-6 with TRBJ2-5; TRBD1 matches 9 bases. J lost 4 bases, V lost 2 bases, and 8 bases had no gene match. This CDR3 has 16 residues. From germline, CDR1 is SGHVS and CDR2 FNYEAQ. CDR3 DNA sequence: TGTGCCAGCAGCTTACTGGGACAGGGAATCCGAGAGACCCAGTACTTC. It encodes CASSLLGQGIRETQYF. Complete variable domain (other parts from reference TRBV7-6 and TRBJ2-5): GAGVSQSPRYKVTKRGQDVALRCDPISGHVSLYWYRQALGQGPEFLTYFNYEAQQDKSGLPNDRFSAERPEGSISTLTIQRTEQRDSAMYRCASSLLGQGIRETQYFGPGTRLLVL.

The CDR3 spells CAWNLLQGGNSPLHF. CDR3 nucleotide sequence: TGTGCCTGGAACCTTCTACAGGGGGGCAATTCACCCCTCCACTTT. V is TRBV30 and J is TRBJ1-6; 8 bases line up with TRBD1. Per the germline V gene, CDR1 is GTSNPN and CDR2 is SVGIG (reference sequence). V trimming: 4 bases; J trimming: 7 bases; junction bases outside the gene matches: 9. The CDR3 totals 15 residues.

The chain has TRBV5-4 and TRBJ2-3; D ambiguous. This CDR3 is 12 amino acids long. Between the trimmed V and J ends, which lost 1 base and 6 bases, there was a span of 6 bases. The V gene's germline CDR1 is SGHNT and CDR2 YYREEE (reference sequence). The DNA of the CDR3 is TGTGCCAGCAGCTTGACACCCGATACGCAGTATTTT. Its translation: CASSLTPDTQYF.